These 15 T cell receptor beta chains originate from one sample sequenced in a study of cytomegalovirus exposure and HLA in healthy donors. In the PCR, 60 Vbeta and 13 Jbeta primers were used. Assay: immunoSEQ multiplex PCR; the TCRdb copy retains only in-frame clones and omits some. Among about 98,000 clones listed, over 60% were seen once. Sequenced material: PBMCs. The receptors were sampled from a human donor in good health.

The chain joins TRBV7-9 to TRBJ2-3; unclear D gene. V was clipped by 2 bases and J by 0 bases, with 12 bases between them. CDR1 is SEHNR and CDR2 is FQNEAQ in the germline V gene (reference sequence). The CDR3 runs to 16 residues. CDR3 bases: TGTGCCAGCAGCTTAAATGTGGGCTCTAGCACAGATACGCAGTATTTT. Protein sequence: CASSLNVGSSTDTQYF.

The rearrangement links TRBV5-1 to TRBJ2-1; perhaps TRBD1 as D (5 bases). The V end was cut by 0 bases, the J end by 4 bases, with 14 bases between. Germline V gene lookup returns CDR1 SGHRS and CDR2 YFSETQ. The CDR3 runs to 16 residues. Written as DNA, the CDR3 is TGCGCCAGCAGCTTGGCCCGGACAAGGGGTTACAATGAGCAGTTCTTC. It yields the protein CASSLARTRGYNEQFF. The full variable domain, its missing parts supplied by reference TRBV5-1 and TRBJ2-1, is KAGVTQTPRYLIKTRGQQVTLSCSPISGHRSVSWYQQTPGQGLQFLFEYFSETQRNKGNFPGRFSGRQFSNSRSEMNVSTLELGDSALYLCASSLARTRGYNEQFFGPGTRLTVL.

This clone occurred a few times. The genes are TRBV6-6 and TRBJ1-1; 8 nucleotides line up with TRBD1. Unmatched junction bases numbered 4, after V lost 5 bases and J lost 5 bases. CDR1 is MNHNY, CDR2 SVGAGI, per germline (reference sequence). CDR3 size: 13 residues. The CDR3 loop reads CASSMTGVTEAFF. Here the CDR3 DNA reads TGTGCCAGCAGTATGACAGGGGTTACTGAAGCTTTCTTT.

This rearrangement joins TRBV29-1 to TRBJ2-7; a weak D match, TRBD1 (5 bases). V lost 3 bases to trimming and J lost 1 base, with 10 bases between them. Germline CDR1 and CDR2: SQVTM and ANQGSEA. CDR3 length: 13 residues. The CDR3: CSVESGQSYEQYF. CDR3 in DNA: TGCAGCGTTGAGTCAGGGCAATCCTACGAGCAGTACTTC.

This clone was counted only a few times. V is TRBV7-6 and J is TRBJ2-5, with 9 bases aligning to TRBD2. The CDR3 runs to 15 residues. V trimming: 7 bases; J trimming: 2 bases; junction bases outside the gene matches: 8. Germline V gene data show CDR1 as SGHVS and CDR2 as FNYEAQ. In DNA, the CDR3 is TGTGCCAGCACCTTCGCGGGAGGGGTGCAAGAGACCCAGTACTTC. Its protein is CASTFAGGVQETQYF.

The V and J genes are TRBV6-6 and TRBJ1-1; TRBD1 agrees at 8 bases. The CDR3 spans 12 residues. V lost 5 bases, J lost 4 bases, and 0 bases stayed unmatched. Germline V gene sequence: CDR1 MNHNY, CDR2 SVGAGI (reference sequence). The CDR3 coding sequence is TGTGCCAGCAGTGACAGGGGCACTGAAGCTTTCTTT. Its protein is CASSDRGTEAFF.

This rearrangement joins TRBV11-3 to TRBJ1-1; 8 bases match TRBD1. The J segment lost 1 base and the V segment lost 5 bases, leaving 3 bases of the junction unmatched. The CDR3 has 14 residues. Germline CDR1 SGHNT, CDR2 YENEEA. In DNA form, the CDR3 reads TGTGCCAGCAGCCACGGACAGGGGAACACTGAAGCTTTCTTT. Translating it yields CASSHGQGNTEAFF.

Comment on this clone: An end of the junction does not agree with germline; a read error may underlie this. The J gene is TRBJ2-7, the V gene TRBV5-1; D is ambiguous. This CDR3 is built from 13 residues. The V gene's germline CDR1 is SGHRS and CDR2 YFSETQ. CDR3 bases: TGCGCCAGCAGCTTGTACAGTACCTACGGGCAGTACTTC. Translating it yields CASSLYSTYGQYF.

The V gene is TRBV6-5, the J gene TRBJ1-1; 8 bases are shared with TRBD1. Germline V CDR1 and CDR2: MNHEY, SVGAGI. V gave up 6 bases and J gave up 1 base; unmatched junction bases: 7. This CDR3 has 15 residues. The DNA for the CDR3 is TGTGCCAGCAGGCGGACAGGGTCGGGGAACACTGAAGCTTTCTTT. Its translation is CASRRTGSGNTEAFF.

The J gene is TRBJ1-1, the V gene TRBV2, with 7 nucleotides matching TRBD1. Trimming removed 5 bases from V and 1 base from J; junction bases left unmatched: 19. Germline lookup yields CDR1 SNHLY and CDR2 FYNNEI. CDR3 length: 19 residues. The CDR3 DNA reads TGTGCCAGCAGTCGAGAGACAGGGTCTGTGGCTCATCAGAACACTGAAGCTTTCTTT. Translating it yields CASSRETGSVAHQNTEAFF. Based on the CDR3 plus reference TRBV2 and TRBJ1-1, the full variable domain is EPEVTQTPSHQVTQMGQEVILRCVPISNHLYFYWYRQILGQKVEFLVSFYNNEISEKSEIFDDQFSVERPDGSNFTLKIRSTKLEDSAMYFCASSRETGSVAHQNTEAFFGQGTRLTVV.

The CDR3 loop reads CASKGNFNYGYTF. The CDR3 DNA reads TGTGCCTCAAAGGGGAACTTTAACTATGGCTACACCTTC. This rearrangement joins TRBV30 to TRBJ1-2; D is perhaps TRBD1 (5 bases). Germline CDR1 GTSNPN, CDR2 SVGIG (reference sequence). V lost 7 bases and J lost 1, with 13 bases in between. The CDR3 is 13 residues long.

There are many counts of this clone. The CDR3 nucleotides are TGTGCCAGTAGTAGAACGACAGGGGGCTTTCGTGGAAACACCATATATTTT. Protein sequence: CASSRTTGGFRGNTIYF. This chain connects TRBV19 to TRBJ1-3, with TRBD1 matching 10 bases. The germline gives CDR1 LNHDA, CDR2 SQIVND (reference sequence). This CDR3 comprises 17 residues. V shed 4 bases, J shed 3 bases, and the junction held 9 bases outside the gene matches.

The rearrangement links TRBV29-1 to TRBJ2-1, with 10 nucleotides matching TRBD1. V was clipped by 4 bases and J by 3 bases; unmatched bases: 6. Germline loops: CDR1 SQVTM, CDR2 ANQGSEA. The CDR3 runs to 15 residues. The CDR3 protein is CSVGGQGSYYNEQFF. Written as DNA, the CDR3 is TGCAGCGTTGGGGGACAGGGGTCCTACTACAATGAGCAGTTCTTC.

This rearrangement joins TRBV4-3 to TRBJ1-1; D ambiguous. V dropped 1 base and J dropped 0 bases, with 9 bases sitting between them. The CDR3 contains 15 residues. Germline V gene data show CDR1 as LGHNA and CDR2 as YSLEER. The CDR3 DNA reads TGCGCCAGCAGCCAAGGGCGGTTAATGAACACTGAAGCTTTCTTT. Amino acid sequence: CASSQGRLMNTEAFF.

The CDR3 DNA sequence: TGTGCCAGCAGCTCGGGACAGGGGTTTCAAGAGACCCAGTACTTC. This encodes CASSSGQGFQETQYF. The J gene is TRBJ2-5, the V gene TRBV7-9; 10 nucleotides line up with TRBD1. There are 15 residues in the CDR3. Germline V gene lookup returns CDR1 SEHNR and CDR2 FQNEAQ (reference sequence). Unmatched junction bases numbered 4, after V lost 4 bases and J lost 2 bases.